The clone carrying this T cell receptor (beta chain) was recorded many times. Its antigen remains unknown. The read ends 3 residues early relative to the CDR3; the germline J gene fills the gap. The entry originates in a study of T cell clonality in common variable immunodeficiency. The study, taken as a whole, reports: What drives increased CVID clonality needs T cell subpopulation sequencing. Shared TCRbeta clones were fewer between CVID subjects than controls.

The germline V gene encodes CDR1 MNHNS and CDR2 SASEGT. This CDR3 comprises 14 residues. The junction had 3 bases not matched to a gene; V was cut back by 3 bases and J by 5 bases. Sequencing used immunoSEQ multiplex PCR; TCRdb keeps in-frame clones, though not all of them. This sample comprises approximately 57,000 clones, none seen once only. Sequenced input: peripheral blood mononuclear cells. The receptor was derived from a person between 18 and 75 years old in good health. The chain uses TRBV6-1 and TRBJ1-1, with TRBD1 matching 10 bases. The chain's CDR3 is CASSETGGWTEAFF. Incomplete CDR3 DNA: TGTGCCAGCAGTGAGACAGGGGGCTGGACTGAA.